The 19 T cell receptor beta chains given below trace back to one sample, sequenced in a study of identifying expanded T cells in peripheral blood. TCRdb keeps only in-frame clones here, not all; method: immunoSEQ multiplex PCR. Among 45,000 to 60,000 clones, about four fifths were seen once, and the ten largest hold approximately 15%. The sample comprised blood. The source is a person aged 18-70 years in good health.

Written as DNA, the CDR3 is TGTGCCAGCAGCGTTATGGGCCAGGACACTGAAGCTTTCTTT. As protein: CASSVMGQDTEAFF. The chain has TRBV9 and TRBJ1-1, with D hard to call. CDR3 length equals 14 residues. CDR1 is SGDLS, CDR2 YYNGEE, per germline. V dropped 2 bases and J dropped 3 bases, with 11 bases sitting between them.

V usage is TRBV5-1 and J usage is TRBJ2-3, with 8 bases that match TRBD1. V lost 4 bases, J lost 6 bases, and 7 bases stayed unmatched. Germline V gene sequence: CDR1 SGHRS, CDR2 YFSETQ. The CDR3 covers 14 residues. The CDR3 DNA sequence: TGCGCCAGCAGCCCCGGACAGGGATACGATACGCAGTATTTT. Amino acid sequence: CASSPGQGYDTQYF.

The genes are TRBV11-3 and TRBJ2-1, with D hard to call. V lost 1 base and J 3 bases, leaving 7 bases between the germline ends. CDR1 SGHNT and CDR2 YENEEA come from the germline V gene. The CDR3 runs 14 residues. The CDR3 reads CASSLGQNYNEQFF. The CDR3 DNA sequence: TGTGCCAGCAGCTTAGGTCAAAACTACAATGAGCAGTTCTTC.

The V and J genes are TRBV30 and TRBJ1-5; TRBD1 might be the D (5 bases). CDR1 is GTSNPN and CDR2 is SVGIG in the germline V gene (reference sequence). CDR3 size: 13 residues. V was pared by 2 bases and J by 5 bases, with 10 bases between. In DNA form, the CDR3 reads TGTGCCTGGAGTCCGGGGGTGTATCAGCCCCAGCATTTT. This translates into CAWSPGVYQPQHF.

V and J are TRBV5-1 and TRBJ2-1; D is perhaps TRBD1 or TRBD2 (6 bases each). CDR3 length: 17 residues. Germline V CDR1 and CDR2: SGHRS, YFSETQ. Trimming pared 1 base from V and 8 bases from J, leaving 22 bases between. For the CDR3, the DNA is TGCGCCAGCAGCTTGTTGTCCACGAGGCAGGGGAGGCATGAGCAGTTCTTC. Amino acid sequence: CASSLLSTRQGRHEQFF.

In DNA, the CDR3 is TGCGCCAGCAGCTTGGCAGGGCCTGGAAACACCATATATTTT. This sequence encodes CASSLAGPGNTIYF. This chain uses TRBV5-1 with TRBJ1-3, with a weak D call TRBD1 (5 bases). Deletions cut 0 bases from V and 2 bases from J, with 6 bases between. CDR1 is SGHRS, CDR2 YFSETQ, per germline. The CDR3 extends over 14 amino acids.

The rearrangement links TRBV18 to TRBJ1-1, with D perhaps matching TRBD1 (6 bases). In germline, CDR1 is KGHSH, CDR2 LQKENI. The CDR3 contains 13 residues. The V gene lost 6 bases and the J gene lost 1 base, with 9 bases spanning the gap. CDR3 sequence (DNA): TGTGCCAGCTCCCAACAGGGGAACACTGAAGCTTTCTTT. Translated, it gives CASSQQGNTEAFF.

The rearrangement joins TRBV30 to TRBJ2-2, with 9 bases aligning to TRBD2. Losses at the gene ends were 3 bases for V and 6 bases for J; bases not matched to a gene: 5. The CDR3 spans 14 residues. Germline CDR1 reads GTSNPN; CDR2 reads SVGIG (reference sequence). CDR3 in amino acids: CAWRGLASAGELFF. CDR3 nucleotides: TGTGCCTGGAGGGGACTAGCATCGGCCGGGGAGCTGTTTTTT.

This chain uses TRBV5-4 with TRBJ1-2; TRBD1 might be the D (5 bases). Trimming removed 1 base from V and 3 bases from J, with 10 bases in between. From germline, CDR1 is SGHNT and CDR2 YYREEE (reference sequence). The CDR3 is 14 amino acids. The CDR3 loop is CASSLFGRDYGYTF. CDR3 nucleotide sequence: TGTGCCAGCAGCTTGTTTGGCAGGGACTATGGCTACACCTTC.

The table lists this clone with a few counts. The rearrangement joins TRBV5-1 to TRBJ2-7; 7 bases are a match to TRBD1. The germline gives CDR1 SGHRS, CDR2 YFSETQ. The J segment lost 4 bases and the V segment lost 4 bases, leaving 11 bases of the junction unmatched. The CDR3 has 15 residues. The CDR3 region is CASSPDGYRGYEQYF. The CDR3 bases are TGCGCCAGCAGCCCGGACGGCTACAGGGGTTACGAGCAGTACTTC.

In nucleotides, the CDR3 is TGCGCCAGCAGCCTTGGGCGGTTCGGGGAGCAGTACGTC. It yields the protein CASSLGRFGEQYV. The V call is TRBV4-1, the J call TRBJ2-7; no clear D. CDR3 length: 13 amino acids. CDR1 and CDR2 from the germline V gene are MGHRA and YSYEKL. The V end was cut by 4 bases, the J end by 7 bases, with 14 bases between.

The chain uses TRBV30 and TRBJ2-1; TRBD1 might be the D (5 bases). The length of the CDR3 is 16 residues. CDR1 is GTSNPN and CDR2 is SVGIG in the germline V gene (reference sequence). The ends were cut back, 0 bases at V and 2 bases at J, with 14 bases in the middle. CDR3 sequence: CAWSVPTGLTYNEQFF. CDR3 DNA sequence: TGTGCCTGGAGTGTACCCACAGGTCTTACCTACAATGAGCAGTTCTTC.

This chain uses TRBV19 with TRBJ1-1; no definite D call. Trimming removed 0 bases from V and 1 base from J, with 12 bases in between. The CDR3 runs to 16 residues. CDR1 LNHDA and CDR2 SQIVND come from the germline V gene (reference sequence). The CDR3 DNA is TGTGCCAGTAGTATAGACCCCCGACCGACGAACACTGAAGCTTTCTTT. Protein: CASSIDPRPTNTEAFF.

This chain connects TRBV7-2 to TRBJ1-3; D remains ambiguous. Trimming left V 5 bases short and J 8 bases short, with 16 bases between. This CDR3 spans 14 amino acids. CDR1 is SGHTA, CDR2 FQGNSA, per germline. The DNA of the CDR3 is TGTGCCAGCAGCCCACCTACAGAGTCGGACACCATATATTTT. Translated, it gives CASSPPTESDTIYF.

Only one count was recorded for this clone. The chain has TRBV25-1 and TRBJ1-2, with no clear D. The CDR3 length is 12 residues. Germline V gene lookup returns CDR1 MGHDK and CDR2 SYGVNS. With 6 bases removed from V and 1 base from J, the gap between germline ends came to 6 bases. The CDR3 loop reads CASSYFNYGYTF. The CDR3 DNA reads TGTGCCAGCAGCTACTTTAACTATGGCTACACCTTC.

In its sample, this clone was seen once. The rearrangement links TRBV5-6 to TRBJ2-4; the D gene could be TRBD1 or TRBD2 (6 bases each). Germline CDR1 SGHDT, CDR2 YYEEEE. The CDR3 consists of 15 residues. Trimming removed 4 bases from V and 2 bases from J, with 13 bases in between. CDR3 DNA sequence: TGTGCCAGCAGCGTGGACGGGGGCACCAAAAACATTCAGTACTTC. Amino acid sequence: CASSVDGGTKNIQYF.

This chain links TRBV28 with TRBJ1-1; unclear D gene. In germline, CDR1 is MDHEN, CDR2 SYDVKM. This CDR3 comprises 15 residues. Between the trimmed V and J ends, which lost 4 bases and 4 bases, there was a span of 16 bases. CDR3 sequence: CASSSLAGWVTEAFF. The CDR3 DNA sequence: TGTGCCAGCAGTTCCCTTGCTGGGTGGGTCACTGAAGCTTTCTTT.

The chain has TRBV5-1 and TRBJ1-1, with D perhaps TRBD1 (5 bases). V was pared by 2 bases and J by 11 bases, with 13 bases between. CDR1 and CDR2 from the germline V gene are SGHRS and YFSETQ. The CDR3 extends over 12 amino acids. The CDR3 nucleotides are TGCGCCAGCAGCTTTCTCTCGGGGGAGGCTTTCTTT. Translated: CASSFLSGEAFF.

The CDR3 region is CASSLFLRETQYF. The CDR3 DNA sequence: TGCGCCAGCAGCTTGTTCTTGCGAGAGACCCAGTACTTC. The chain has TRBV5-1 and TRBJ2-5; D is unresolved. The germline CDR1 and CDR2 sequences are SGHRS and YFSETQ. V lost 1 base, J lost 4 bases, and 8 bases lay in between. The CDR3 covers 13 residues. Together with reference TRBV5-1 and TRBJ2-5, the CDR3 gives the full variable domain: KAGVTQTPRYLIKTRGQQVTLSCSPISGHRSVSWYQQTPGQGLQFLFEYFSETQRNKGNFPGRFSGRQFSNSRSEMNVSTLELGDSALYLCASSLFLRETQYFGPGTRLLVL.